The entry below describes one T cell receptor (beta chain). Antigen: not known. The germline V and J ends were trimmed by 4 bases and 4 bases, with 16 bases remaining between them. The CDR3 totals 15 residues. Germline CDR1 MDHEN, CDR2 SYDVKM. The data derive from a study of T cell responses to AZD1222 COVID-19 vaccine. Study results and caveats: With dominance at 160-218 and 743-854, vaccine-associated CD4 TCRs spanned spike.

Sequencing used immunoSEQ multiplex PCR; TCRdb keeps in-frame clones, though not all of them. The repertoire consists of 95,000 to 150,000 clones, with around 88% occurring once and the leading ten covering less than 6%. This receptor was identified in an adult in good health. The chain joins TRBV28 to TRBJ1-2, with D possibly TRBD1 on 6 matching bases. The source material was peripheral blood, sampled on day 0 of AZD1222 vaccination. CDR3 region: CASSSLPTGSYGYTF. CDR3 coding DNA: TGTGCCAGCAGTTCCCTACCGACAGGAAGCTATGGCTACACCTTC.